This entry features one T cell receptor (beta chain) sequence. Its specificity is not known. These data come from a study of long-term antiretroviral therapy in people with HIV. Version v3.0 of the immunoSEQ assay ran at survey level. 40,000-50,000 T-cell genomes per sample were the sequencing target. Libraries were prepared by immunoSEQ multiplex PCR; TCRdb keeps only in-frame clonotypes and omits some of them. The repertoire consists of tens of thousands of clones, with more than 65% occurring once and the leading ten covering 4.5% to 5.5%. It was in the United States that all participants with HIV were treated. The germline gives CDR1 KGHSH, CDR2 LQKENI. V was pared by 3 bases and J by 0 bases, with 11 bases between. This CDR3 comprises 16 residues. The study, taken as a whole, reports: Within the repertoire, clones expanded before ART were dominant at all time points.

The starting material was unsorted PBMCs, obtained 0.5 years after starting antiretroviral therapy. V and J are TRBV18 and TRBJ2-2; a weak D match, TRBD1 (5 bases). The TCR comes from a woman aged 40 to 50 with HIV. The CDR3: CASSPMDTANTGELFF. CDR3 DNA sequence: TGTGCCAGCTCACCCATGGACACCGCGAACACCGGGGAGCTGTTTTTT.